These 26 T cell receptor beta chains originate from one sample sequenced in a study of cytomegalovirus exposure and HLA in healthy donors. The study ran its PCR with 60 Vbeta and 13 Jbeta primers. Using immunoSEQ multiplex PCR, the repertoire was profiled, and TCRdb retains in-frame clones only, with some absent. This table has some 140,000 clones, 80% appearing once. The specimen sequenced was PBMCs. The receptor source for this set is a middle-aged woman in good health and CMV-seropositive.

As concerns this clone: Other nucleotide sequences in the sample specify the same CDR3. The chain is built from TRBV6-1 and TRBJ2-7, with a weak D call TRBD1 (5 bases). The length of the CDR3 is 13 residues. Germline CDR1 reads MNHNS; CDR2 reads SASEGT. Trimming took 7 bases from V and 2 from J, leaving 12 bases between them. The CDR3 coding sequence is TGTGCCAGCAAAGGGGCAGGCCCCTACGAGCAGTACTTC. It is translated as CASKGAGPYEQYF.

This rearrangement joins TRBV7-2 to TRBJ2-2, with 9 bases that match TRBD2. From germline, CDR1 is SGHTA and CDR2 FQGNSA. V lost 5 bases and J lost 4; bases outside the gene matches: 8. This CDR3 is 16 amino acids long. This CDR3 reads CASSIFSGRVTGELFF. In nucleotides, the CDR3 is TGTGCCAGCAGCATCTTTAGCGGGAGAGTCACCGGGGAGCTGTTTTTT.

The CDR3 loop is CASGPFVPSGRGNEQFF. The CDR3 DNA follows: TGTGCTAGTGGTCCCTTCGTCCCTAGCGGGAGGGGCAATGAGCAGTTCTTC. The chain joins TRBV12-5 to TRBJ2-1; 12 nucleotides agree with TRBD2. V trimming: 5 bases; J trimming: 6 bases; junction bases outside the gene matches: 11. The CDR3 extends over 17 amino acids. Germline CDR1 is LGHNT and CDR2 is FRNRAP.

This sequence joins TRBV6-5 and TRBJ1-1; D gene uncertain. Trimming took 7 bases from V and 1 from J, leaving 16 bases between them. The CDR3 contains 15 residues. From germline, CDR1 is MNHEY and CDR2 SVGAGI. This CDR3 reads CASMLDRRENTEAFF. CDR3 bases: TGTGCCAGCATGCTGGACCGACGGGAGAACACTGAAGCTTTCTTT.

This chain uses TRBV28 with TRBJ2-7; 9 bases match TRBD1. The V gene's germline CDR1 is MDHEN and CDR2 SYDVKM. V gave up 10 bases and J gave up 4 bases; unmatched junction bases: 5. The CDR3 is 12 residues long. CDR3 region: CATSTGGYEQYF. Here the CDR3 DNA reads TGTGCCACCTCGACAGGGGGATACGAGCAGTACTTC.

A single count supports this clone. The V call is TRBV28, the J call TRBJ2-5, with 10 positions matching TRBD1. Germline values: CDR1 MDHEN, CDR2 SYDVKM. Losses at the gene ends were 8 bases for V and 3 bases for J; bases not matched to a gene: 9. This CDR3 contains 15 residues. The CDR3 nucleotides read TGTGCCAGCGGGGTTGGACAGGGGGAAGAAGAGACCCAGTACTTC. It specifies CASGVGQGEEETQYF.

The chain uses TRBV10-3 and TRBJ2-1, with 8 bases lining up with TRBD1. CDR1 and CDR2 (germline): ENHRY, SYGVKD. V shed 6 bases and J 5 bases; nucleotides not matched to a gene: 12. This CDR3 comprises 16 residues. CDR3 region: CAISKFETGDNNEQFF. In nucleotides, the CDR3 is TGTGCCATCAGCAAGTTCGAGACAGGGGACAACAATGAGCAGTTCTTC.

The chain has TRBV10-2 and TRBJ2-7, with a possible D match to TRBD1 (6 bases). CDR1 WSHSY and CDR2 SAAADI come from the germline V gene. This CDR3 has 12 amino acids. Trimming left V 5 bases short and J 4 bases short, with 9 bases between. The CDR3 region has the DNA TGCGCCAGCAGTCTTACAGGGTACGAGCAGTACTTC. This gives the protein CASSLTGYEQYF.

The chain employs TRBV29-1 and TRBJ2-5; TRBD2 matches at 13 bases. The CDR3 is 16 residues long. J gave up 5 bases and V 4 bases, and 10 bases lay outside the gene matches. Germline V gene lookup returns CDR1 SQVTM and CDR2 ANQGSEA. The CDR3 bases are TGCAGCGTTGCCGACCTGGGACTAGCGGGACAGGAGACCCAGTACTTC. This translates into CSVADLGLAGQETQYF.

This sequence joins TRBV18 and TRBJ1-1, with 8 bases aligning to TRBD1. Germline V gives CDR1 KGHSH, CDR2 LQKENI. The trim removed 5 bases at V and 5 bases at J, leaving 7 bases unmatched. CDR3 length: 14 residues. The CDR3 nucleotides read TGTGCCAGCTCATCTACAGGGGGTAGGACTGAAGCTTTCTTT. The encoded protein is CASSSTGGRTEAFF.

V and J are TRBV4-2 and TRBJ1-1, with D maybe TRBD1 (6 bases). Germline CDR1 is LGHNA and CDR2 is YNFKEQ. V was trimmed by 1 base and J by 4 bases, leaving 19 bases between them. The length of the CDR3 is 17 residues. Here the CDR3 reads CASSQVWELGTSTEAFF. As DNA, the CDR3 is TGTGCCAGCAGCCAAGTTTGGGAGCTGGGGACAAGCACTGAAGCTTTCTTT.

The gene calls are TRBV19 and TRBJ2-1, with TRBD1 matching 10 bases. Losses at the gene ends were 4 bases for V and 11 bases for J; bases not matched to a gene: 14. CDR1 is LNHDA, CDR2 SQIVND, per germline (reference sequence). The CDR3 totals 16 residues. The CDR3 reads CASSTVAGTGDTQQFF. In DNA form, the CDR3 reads TGTGCCAGTAGTACCGTCGCCGGGACAGGGGATACACAGCAGTTCTTC.

The V and J genes are TRBV5-8 and TRBJ1-1; perhaps TRBD1 as D (5 bases). CDR3 length: 17 amino acids. Germline CDR1 reads SGHTS; CDR2 reads YDEGEE. V lost 0 bases, J lost 2 bases, and 17 bases lay in between. The CDR3, as DNA: TGTGCCAGCAGCTTGGCCGGGCGGAAAGGGGAAAACACTGAAGCTTTCTTT. Translated: CASSLAGRKGENTEAFF.

The DNA for the CDR3 is TGTGCCAGCAGCTTGGGAGCATCATGGGGAGGGCAGCCCCAGCATTTT. Translated, it gives CASSLGASWGGQPQHF. The gene calls are TRBV5-8 and TRBJ1-5; D gene uncertain. The V gene lost 0 bases and the J gene lost 7 bases, with 17 bases spanning the gap. Looked up from germline, CDR1 is SGHTS and CDR2 is YDEGEE. The CDR3 length is 16 residues.

The rearrangement uses TRBV5-1 and TRBJ2-2; maybe TRBD1 (5 bases). V was cut by 2 bases and J by 6 bases, with 8 bases left in between. The CDR3 is 13 residues long. From germline, CDR1 is SGHRS and CDR2 YFSETQ. DNA for the CDR3: TGCGCCAGCAGCTTCAGGGTAGCCGGGGAGCTGTTTTTT. Its protein product is CASSFRVAGELFF.

The chain is built from TRBV7-8 and TRBJ2-5, with 8 bases that match TRBD2. The DNA end is more similar to TRBJ2-7, so the J call may be wrong. CDR1 and CDR2 (germline): SGHVS, FQNEAQ. The CDR3 has 18 residues. CDR3 DNA: TGTGCCAGCAGCCCAGCAGGGGTTTGGGGGACTAGCTCCTACGAGCAGTACTTC. Amino acids: CASSPAGVWGTSSYEQYF.

This chain connects TRBV12-5 to TRBJ1-1; D is undetermined. CDR3 length: 13 residues. The V end lost 2 bases, the J end lost 1 base, and 5 bases lay between the germline ends. Germline lookup yields CDR1 LGHNT and CDR2 FRNRAP. The CDR3 spells CASGLKPNTEAFF. The CDR3 bases are TGTGCTAGTGGTTTGAAGCCGAACACTGAAGCTTTCTTT.

CDR3 sequence reads: CASSFSSTEAFF. Here the CDR3 DNA reads TGCGCCAGCAGCTTTTCGAGCACTGAAGCTTTCTTT. The chain employs TRBV5-1 and TRBJ1-1, with D uncertain. Germline V lookup: CDR1 SGHRS, CDR2 YFSETQ. The V end lost 2 bases, the J end lost 4 bases, and 6 bases lay between the germline ends. CDR3 length equals 12 residues.

CDR3 residues: CASSPIDGQSGNTIYF. CDR3 nucleotides: TGTGCCAGCAGTCCCATTGACGGACAATCTGGAAACACCATATATTTT. The chain has TRBV28 and TRBJ1-3; D perhaps matches TRBD1 (5 bases). The V end was cut by 5 bases, the J end by 1 base, with 15 bases between. Germline CDR1 reads MDHEN; CDR2 reads SYDVKM. CDR3 length: 16 residues. The entire variable domain, with the rest obtained from reference TRBV28 and TRBJ1-3, is as follows: DVKVTQSSRYLVKRTGEKVFLECVQDMDHENMFWYRQDPGLGLRLIYFSYDVKMKEKGDIPEGYSVSREKKERFSLILESASTNQTSMYLCASSPIDGQSGNTIYFGEGSWLTVV.

J is TRBJ2-7 and V is TRBV28; TRBD2 might be the D (6 bases). Per the germline V gene, CDR1 is MDHEN and CDR2 is SYDVKM. The V end was cut by 4 bases, the J end by 0 bases, with 16 bases between. This CDR3 contains 16 residues. CDR3 residues: CASSSPWRVSSYEQYF. Here the CDR3 DNA reads TGTGCCAGCAGTTCCCCGTGGAGGGTCAGCTCCTACGAGCAGTACTTC.

The chain has TRBV10-3 and TRBJ2-1; the D gene is possibly TRBD2 (7 bases). Germline values: CDR1 ENHRY, CDR2 SYGVKD. This CDR3 is 19 amino acids long. The ends were cut back, 7 bases at V and 0 bases at J, with 25 bases in the middle. Written as DNA, the CDR3 is TGTGCCATCACCGCGGGGGCAGGGACGGCCAGGAGCTCCTACAATGAGCAGTTCTTC. Translated: CAITAGAGTARSSYNEQFF.

This clone occurred once. The chain is built from TRBV7-2 and TRBJ2-2; 7 bases agree with TRBD2. This CDR3 is built from 17 residues. The germline V gene encodes CDR1 SGHTA and CDR2 FQGNSA. Trimming removed 2 bases from V and 7 bases from J; junction bases left unmatched: 13. CDR3 residues: CASSLYGGSPTIGELFF. In DNA, the CDR3 is TGTGCCAGCAGCTTATACGGCGGGAGCCCAACGATCGGGGAGCTGTTTTTT.

The rearrangement uses TRBV27 and TRBJ1-5; D ambiguous. The ends were cut back, 2 bases at V and 6 bases at J, with 8 bases in the middle. Per the germline V gene, CDR1 is MNHEY and CDR2 is SMNVEV (reference sequence). This CDR3 has 13 residues. CDR3 nucleotides: TGTGCCAGCAGTTTAGTCACCAGTCAGCCCCAGCATTTT. It is translated as CASSLVTSQPQHF.

This sequence joins TRBV11-2 and TRBJ1-1; the D is unclear. The CDR3 is 15 amino acids. CDR1 and CDR2 from the germline V gene are SGHAT and FQNNGV. V lost 2 bases to trimming and J lost 0 bases, with 10 bases between them. This chain's CDR3 is CASSLMRNLNTEAFF. Here the CDR3 DNA reads TGTGCCAGCAGCTTAATGCGGAATTTGAACACTGAAGCTTTCTTT.

Details on this clone: Other nucleotide sequences from this sample produce the same CDR3. V is TRBV11-3 and J is TRBJ2-2; TRBD1 aligns across 9 bases. This CDR3 contains 15 residues. CDR1 is SGHNT and CDR2 is YENEEA in the germline V gene. Losses at the gene ends were 3 bases for V and 5 bases for J; bases not matched to a gene: 4. The CDR3 spells CASSLGQGRTGELFF. CDR3 in DNA: TGTGCCAGCAGCTTGGGACAGGGTCGGACCGGGGAGCTGTTTTTT.

The chain recombines TRBV30 with TRBJ2-1; tentatively, D is TRBD1 (6 bases). The CDR3 contains 14 residues. From germline, CDR1 is GTSNPN and CDR2 SVGIG (reference sequence). V was cut by 1 base and J by 7 bases, with 14 bases left in between. Written as DNA, the CDR3 is TGTGCCTGGAGTGGACAGGCCTCGGGGAATGAGCAGTTCTTC. Translating gives CAWSGQASGNEQFF.